The clone carrying this T cell receptor beta chain was counted a few times. TCRdb passed the RT-PCR reads through MiXCR, listing each CDR3 protein once. Here the sample spans about 680,000 distinct CDR3 sequences, more than 13% being singletons. This receptor was obtained from a female donor in good health, serving as a healthy control. Sequences were obtained from memory CD4+ T cells from blood.

CDR3 in DNA: TGCAGTGCTAGAGCGGGGGCCACAGATACGCAGTATTTT. Its protein is CSARAGATDTQYF. The chain has TRBV20-1 and TRBJ2-3; D may match TRBD1 or TRBD2 (6 bases each). The germline V gene encodes CDR1 DFQATT and CDR2 SNEGSKA (reference sequence). The CDR3 is made up of 13 amino acids. V lost 1 base to trimming and J lost 2 bases, with 7 bases between them.